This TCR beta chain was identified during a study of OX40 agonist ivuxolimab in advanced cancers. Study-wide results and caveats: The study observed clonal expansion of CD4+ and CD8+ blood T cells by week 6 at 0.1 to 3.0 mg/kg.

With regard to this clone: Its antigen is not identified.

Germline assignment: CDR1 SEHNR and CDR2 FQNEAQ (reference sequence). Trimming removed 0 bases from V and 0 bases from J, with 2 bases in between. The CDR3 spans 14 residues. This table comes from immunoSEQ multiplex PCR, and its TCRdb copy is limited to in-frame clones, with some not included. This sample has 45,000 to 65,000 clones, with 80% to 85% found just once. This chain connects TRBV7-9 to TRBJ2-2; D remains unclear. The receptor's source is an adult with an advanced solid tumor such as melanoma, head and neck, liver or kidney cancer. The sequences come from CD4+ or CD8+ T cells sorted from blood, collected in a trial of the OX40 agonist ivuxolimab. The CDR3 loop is CASSLAANTGELFF. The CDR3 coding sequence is TGTGCCAGCAGCTTAGCGGCGAACACCGGGGAGCTGTTTTTT. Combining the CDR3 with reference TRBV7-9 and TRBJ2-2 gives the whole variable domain DTGVSQNPRHKITKRGQNVTFRCDPISEHNRLYWYRQTLGQGPEFLTYFQNEAQLEKSRLLSDRFSAERPKGSFSTLEIQRTEQGDSAMYLCASSLAANTGELFFGEGSRLTVL.